The 8 T cell receptor beta chains below all came from one sample that was sequenced in a study of graft-versus-host responses after intestinal transplantation. TCRdb keeps only in-frame clones here, not all; method: immunoSEQ multiplex PCR. The data contain 40,000 to 55,000 clones, roughly 84% of them singletons. Which antigens these TCRs recognize remains unknown. Source: unstimulated CD4+ T cells sorted from spleen or lymph node cells, taken before transplant. These receptors came from a human donor who was the organ donor for an intestinal transplant.

Here the CDR3 DNA reads TGCGCCAGCAACCCGAACAGGGGATTAGCTTTCTTT. This encodes CASNPNRGLAFF. The chain is built from TRBV10-2 and TRBJ1-1; 7 bases line up with TRBD1. J gave up 10 bases and V 7 bases, and 9 bases lay outside the gene matches. Germline CDR1 reads WSHSY; CDR2 reads SAAADI. The CDR3 covers 12 residues.

This rearrangement joins TRBV6-1 to TRBJ2-1; 7 positions match TRBD2. Germline V gives CDR1 MNHNS, CDR2 SASEGT. Losses at the gene ends were 6 bases for V and 7 bases for J; bases not matched to a gene: 9. The CDR3 loop spans 14 amino acids. CDR3 amino acids: CASSRLAWGNEQFF. The CDR3 DNA reads TGTGCCAGCAGCCGACTAGCTTGGGGGAATGAGCAGTTCTTC.

A single count supports this clone. This chain joins TRBV18 and TRBJ1-2; perhaps TRBD1 as D (6 bases). The CDR3 runs to 15 residues. Trimming removed 4 bases from V and 6 bases from J, with 18 bases in between. The V gene's germline CDR1 is KGHSH and CDR2 LQKENI. The CDR3 DNA reads as TGTGCCAGCTCACGGGTTGAATTACAGGGAAATGGCTACACCTTC. Translation gives CASSRVELQGNGYTF. Together with reference TRBV18 and TRBJ1-2, the CDR3 gives the full variable domain: NAGVMQNPRHLVRRRGQEARLRCSPMKGHSHVYWYRQLPEEGLKFMVYLQKENIIDESGMPKERFSAEFPKEGPSILRIQQVVRGDSAAYFCASSRVELQGNGYTFGSGTRLTVV.

The chain joins TRBV4-1 to TRBJ1-3; weak D call: TRBD1 (5 bases). CDR3 size: 16 residues. V was trimmed by 2 bases and J by 3 bases, leaving 14 bases between them. Germline-derived CDR1 and CDR2 are MGHRA and YSYEKL. The CDR3 DNA follows: TGCGCCAGCAGCCAAAATCGCGGGGGTAGTGGAAACACCATATATTTT. This gives the protein CASSQNRGGSGNTIYF.

The V and J genes are TRBV5-5 and TRBJ2-7, with TRBD1 matching 9 bases. V dropped 3 bases and J dropped 3; count of bases not matched to a gene: 10. Germline V lookup: CDR1 SGHKS, CDR2 YYEKEE (reference sequence). This CDR3 is 16 amino acids long. The CDR3 DNA sequence: TGTGCCAGCAGCTACCAGGGACAGGGCTACTACTACGAGCAGTACTTC. It is translated as CASSYQGQGYYYEQYF.

The chain is built from TRBV25-1 and TRBJ2-1; D not certain. Trimming cost V 3 bases and J 0 bases, with 18 bases left between them. The CDR3 consists of 18 residues. Germline CDR1 reads MGHDK; CDR2 reads SYGVNS. The CDR3 protein is CASSDTGWWGSSYNEQFF. CDR3 sequence (DNA): TGTGCCAGCAGTGACACGGGTTGGTGGGGAAGCTCCTACAATGAGCAGTTCTTC.

The rearrangement links TRBV5-1 to TRBJ2-3, with D perhaps matching TRBD2 (5 bases). Per germline, CDR1 SGHRS and CDR2 YFSETQ. This CDR3 is built from 15 residues. Trimming left V 8 bases short and J 4 bases short, with 20 bases between. The CDR3 loop reads CASSQRGPFSDTQYF. The CDR3 nucleotides are TGCGCCAGTAGCCAAAGAGGGCCCTTTTCAGATACGCAGTATTTT.

This clone was found once. The J gene is TRBJ2-7, the V gene TRBV5-1, with TRBD2 matching over 8 bases. Per germline, CDR1 SGHRS and CDR2 YFSETQ. With V trimmed by 4 bases and J by 2 bases, 8 bases remained unmatched. The CDR3 is 15 residues long. The CDR3 region is CASSLLAGIAYEQYF. In DNA, the CDR3 is TGCGCCAGCAGCCTATTAGCGGGAATAGCCTACGAGCAGTACTTC.